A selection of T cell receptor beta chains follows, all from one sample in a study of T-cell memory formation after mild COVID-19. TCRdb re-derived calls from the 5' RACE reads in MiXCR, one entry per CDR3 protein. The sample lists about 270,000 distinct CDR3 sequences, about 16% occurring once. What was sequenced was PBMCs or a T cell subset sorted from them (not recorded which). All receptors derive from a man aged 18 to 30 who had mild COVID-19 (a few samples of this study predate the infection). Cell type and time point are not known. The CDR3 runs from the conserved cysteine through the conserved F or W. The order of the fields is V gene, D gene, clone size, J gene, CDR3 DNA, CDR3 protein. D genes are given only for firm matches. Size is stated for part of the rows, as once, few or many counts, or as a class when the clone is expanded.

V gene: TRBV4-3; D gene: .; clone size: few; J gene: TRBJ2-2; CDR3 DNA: TGCGCCAGCAGCCAAGGCCCAGCGTCGGGTACCGGGGAGCTGTTTTTT; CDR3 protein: CASSQGPASGTGELFF
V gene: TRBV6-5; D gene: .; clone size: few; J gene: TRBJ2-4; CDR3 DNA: TGTGCCAGCAGGCCTGGTGGGCTAGGTGGAAACATTCAGTACTTC; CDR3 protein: CASRPGGLGGNIQYF
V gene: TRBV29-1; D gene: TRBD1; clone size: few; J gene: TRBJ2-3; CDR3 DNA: TGCAGCGCAACCGGGACAGCCAACACAGATACGCAGTATTTT; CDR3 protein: CSATGTANTDTQYF
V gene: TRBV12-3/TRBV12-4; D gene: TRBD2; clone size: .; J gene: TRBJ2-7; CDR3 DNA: TGTGCCAGCAGTTTACTAGCGGGGGGGCTGTACTTC; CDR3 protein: CASSLLAGGLYF
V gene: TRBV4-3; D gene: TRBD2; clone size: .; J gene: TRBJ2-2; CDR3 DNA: TGCGCCAGCAGCCGAGGACTAGCGGGGGTCCCGAACACCGGGGAGCTGTTTTTT; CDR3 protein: CASSRGLAGVPNTGELFF
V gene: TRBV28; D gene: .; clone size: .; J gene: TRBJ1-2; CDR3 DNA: TGTGCCAGCAGTTTATCAGGGTCCTATGGCTACACCTTC; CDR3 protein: CASSLSGSYGYTF
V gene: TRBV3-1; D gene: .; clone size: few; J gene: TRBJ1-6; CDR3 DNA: TGTGCCAGCAGTCTTCAGGGTGGGGATTCACCCCTCCACTTT; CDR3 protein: CASSLQGGDSPLHF
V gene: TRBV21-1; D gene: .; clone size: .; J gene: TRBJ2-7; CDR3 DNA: TGTGCCAGCAGCAAAGATAGGGACACCTACGAGCAGTACTTC; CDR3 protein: CASSKDRDTYEQYF
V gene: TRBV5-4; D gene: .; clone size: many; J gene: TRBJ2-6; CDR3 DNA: TGTGCCAGCAGCTTGCCAGGTTCTGGGGCCAACGTCCTGACTTTC; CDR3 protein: CASSLPGSGANVLTF
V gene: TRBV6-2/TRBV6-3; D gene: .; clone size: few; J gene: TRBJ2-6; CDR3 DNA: TGTGCCAGCAGAAAAGAGGGGGCCAACGTCCTGACTTTC; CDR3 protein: CASRKEGANVLTF
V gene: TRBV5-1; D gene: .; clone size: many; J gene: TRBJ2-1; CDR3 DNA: TGCGCCAGCGGCCAAAGTGACGTGAATGAGCAGTTCTTC; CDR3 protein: CASGQSDVNEQFF
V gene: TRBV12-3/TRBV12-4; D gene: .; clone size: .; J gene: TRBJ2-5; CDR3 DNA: TGTGCCAGCAGTTCCCCTATGGAGACCCAGTACTTC; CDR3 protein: CASSSPMETQYF
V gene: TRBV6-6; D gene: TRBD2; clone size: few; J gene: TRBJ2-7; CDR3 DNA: TGTGCCAGCAGCTCCGGGACTAGTTTTTACGAGCAGTACTTC; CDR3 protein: CASSSGTSFYEQYF
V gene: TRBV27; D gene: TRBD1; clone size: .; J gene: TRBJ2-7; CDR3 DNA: TGTGCCAGCAGTACGAGACAGGGCGTCTACGAGCAGTACTTC; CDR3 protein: CASSTRQGVYEQYF
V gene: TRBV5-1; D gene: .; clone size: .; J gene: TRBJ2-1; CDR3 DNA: TGCGCCAGCAGCCCCTCCCGTAGGGGCGATGAGCAGTTCTTC; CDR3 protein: CASSPSRRGDEQFF
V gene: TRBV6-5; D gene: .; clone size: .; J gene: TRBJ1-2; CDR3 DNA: TGTGCCAGCAGTTACGGGCCCCAGGGGATTAACTATGGCTACACCTTC; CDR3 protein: CASSYGPQGINYGYTF
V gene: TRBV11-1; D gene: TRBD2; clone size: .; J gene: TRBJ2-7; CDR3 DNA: TGTGCCAGCAGCTTTAGCGGGGGTAACGAGCAGTACTTC; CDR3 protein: CASSFSGGNEQYF
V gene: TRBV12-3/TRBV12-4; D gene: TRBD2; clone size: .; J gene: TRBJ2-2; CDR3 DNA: TGTGCCAGCATCACCTCGTTAAGCGGGGGACCGAACACCGGGGAGCTGTTTTTT; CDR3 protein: CASITSLSGGPNTGELFF
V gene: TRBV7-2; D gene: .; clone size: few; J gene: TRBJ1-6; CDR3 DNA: TGTGCCAGCAGCTCCCAGGGGCAGGGTAATTCACCCCTCCACTTT; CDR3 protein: CASSSQGQGNSPLHF
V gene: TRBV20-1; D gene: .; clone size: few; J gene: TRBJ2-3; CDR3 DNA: TGCAGTGCTAGAGATAGGCTCAGGGGCACAGATACGCAGTATTTT; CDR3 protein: CSARDRLRGTDTQYF